The clone carrying this T cell receptor beta chain turned up a few times. As yet, its antigen is unknown. The sample comes from a study of T cell repertoires in cytomegalovirus infection. Turning to the study itself: Both a matching HLA type and CMV infection were indicated by public TCR beta signatures. Broader study findings: Of the TCR beta families, the public ones yielded a cumulative frequency that identified carriers of CMV plus the relevant HLA. HLA-C-restricted TCR beta clonotypes specific for CMV led the ex vivo response.

Looked up from germline, CDR1 is LNHDA and CDR2 is SQIVND (reference sequence). This CDR3 contains 13 residues. V lost 6 bases, J lost 5 bases, and 7 bases stayed unmatched. TCRdb reanalysed the reads using MiXCR and keeps one entry per CDR3 protein. The sample includes around 710,000 distinct CDR3 sequences, about 29% of them seen just once. The V gene is TRBV19, the J gene TRBJ2-7, with 7 bases that match TRBD2. This TCR was sampled from a human donor in good health (CMV status not recorded). Some clones in this sample may be carry-over from other donors' samples. Sequencing used cultured CD8+ T cells from PBMCs, obtained from culture after CMV antigen stimulation. In nucleotides, the CDR3 is TGTGCCAGTAGCCACCGCGGGGGTGACGAGCAGTACGTC. Its protein is CASSHRGGDEQYV.